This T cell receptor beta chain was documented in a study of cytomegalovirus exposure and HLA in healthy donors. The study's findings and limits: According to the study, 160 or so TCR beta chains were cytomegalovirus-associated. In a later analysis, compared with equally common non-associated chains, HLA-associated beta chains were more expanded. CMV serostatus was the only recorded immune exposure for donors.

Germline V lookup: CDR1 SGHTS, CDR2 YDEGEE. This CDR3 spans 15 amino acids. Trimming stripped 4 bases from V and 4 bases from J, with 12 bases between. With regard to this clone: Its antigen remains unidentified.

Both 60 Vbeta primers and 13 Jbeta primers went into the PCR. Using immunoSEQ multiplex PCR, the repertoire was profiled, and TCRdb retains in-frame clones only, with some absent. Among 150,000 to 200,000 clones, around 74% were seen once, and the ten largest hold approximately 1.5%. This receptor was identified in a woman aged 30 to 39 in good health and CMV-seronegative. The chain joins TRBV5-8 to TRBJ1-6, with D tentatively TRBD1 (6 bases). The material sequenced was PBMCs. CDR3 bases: TGTGCCAGCAGCCGATCGACAGGATATAATTCACCCCTCCACTTT. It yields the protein CASSRSTGYNSPLHF.